This entry lists 31 T cell receptor beta chains sequenced from one sample in a study of T-cell memory formation after mild COVID-19. MiXCR was run by TCRdb on the 5' RACE reads, yielding one entry per CDR3 protein. The sample shows some 340,000 distinct CDR3 sequences, over 10% of them seen only once. The specimen was PBMCs or a T cell subset sorted from them (not recorded which). These receptor sequences come from a man aged 18 to 30 who had mild COVID-19 (a few samples of this study predate the infection). Cell type and time point are not known.

This clonotype was observed many times. The chain combines TRBV4-2 with TRBJ2-7; the D is unclear. CDR1 is LGHNA, CDR2 YNFKEQ, per germline. The CDR3 extends over 13 amino acids. The ends were cut back, 4 bases at V and 0 bases at J, with 7 bases in the middle. CDR3 sequence reads: CASSRENSYEQYF. The DNA of the CDR3 is TGTGCCAGCAGCCGCGAAAACTCCTACGAGCAGTACTTC.

This clonotype was picked up many times. V gene TRBV5-5 combines with J gene TRBJ2-1, with D unclear. This CDR3 has 16 amino acids. The germline CDR1 and CDR2 sequences are SGHKS and YYEKEE (reference sequence). Trimming took 0 bases from V and 0 from J, leaving 10 bases between them. For the CDR3, the DNA is TGTGCCAGCAGCTTGGTGCCGGGCCCCTCCTACAATGAGCAGTTCTTC. Amino acid sequence: CASSLVPGPSYNEQFF.

This clonotype was picked up a small number of times. The V and J genes are TRBV20-1 and TRBJ2-7; unclear D gene. CDR3 length equals 13 residues. Between the trimmed V and J ends, which lost 3 bases and 4 bases, there was a span of 13 bases. Per the germline V gene, CDR1 is DFQATT and CDR2 is SNEGSKA (reference sequence). CDR3 DNA: TGCAGTGCTAGGGACCCCGTGTTATACGAGCAGTACTTC. Residues: CSARDPVLYEQYF.

V is TRBV20-1 and J is TRBJ1-4; D is unclear. V lost 6 bases and J lost 5, with 16 bases in between. In germline, CDR1 is DFQATT, CDR2 SNEGSKA (reference sequence). This CDR3 is built from 14 residues. The CDR3, as DNA: TGCAGTGCGAGAACCCCGGGCCTGAATGAAAAACTGTTTTTT. Its protein is CSARTPGLNEKLFF.

The chain carries TRBV7-9 and TRBJ1-4; maybe TRBD1 (5 bases). The length of the CDR3 is 22 residues. The V end was cut by 4 bases, the J end by 0 bases, with 30 bases between. Germline-derived CDR1 and CDR2 are SEHNR and FQNEAQ (reference sequence). For the CDR3, the DNA is TGTGCCAGCAGCTACGGACGTCTGCGGGGCGCCTCGACGAATGCAACTAATGAAAAACTGTTTTTT. Encoded protein: CASSYGRLRGASTNATNEKLFF.

This clonotype was counted between two and nine times. The chain combines TRBV7-9 with TRBJ1-1; D ambiguous. The CDR3 is 12 amino acids. V was clipped by 5 bases and J by 6 bases, with 10 bases between them. Germline V gene sequence: CDR1 SEHNR, CDR2 FQNEAQ (reference sequence). The CDR3: CASSRGTPEAFF. In DNA form, the CDR3 reads TGTGCCAGCAGCCGGGGTACCCCTGAAGCTTTCTTT.

The genes are TRBV3-1 and TRBJ2-1; no definite D call. This CDR3 has 14 residues. Trimming shortened V by 3 bases and J by 0 bases, and 6 bases separated the two germline ends. Germline CDR1 reads LGHDT; CDR2 reads YNNKEL (reference sequence). The CDR3 reads CASSHRPSYNEQFF. The CDR3 DNA is TGTGCCAGCAGCCACCGACCCTCCTACAATGAGCAGTTCTTC.

At least ten counts were recorded for this clonotype. V gene TRBV4-1 combines with J gene TRBJ2-3; TRBD2 might be the D (6 bases). Germline CDR1 is MGHRA and CDR2 is YSYEKL. Trimming shortened V by 4 bases and J by 4 bases, and 15 bases separated the two germline ends. There are 15 residues in the CDR3. The CDR3 nucleotides read TGCGCCAGCAGCCGAACGGGGGTCAGGGCAGATACGCAGTATTTT. Its protein is CASSRTGVRADTQYF.

This clonotype was detected a few times. The J gene is TRBJ1-1, the V gene TRBV12-5, with 8 bases matching TRBD1. Germline CDR1 LGHNT, CDR2 FRNRAP. The length of the CDR3 is 16 residues. V lost 1 base and J lost 2; bases outside the gene matches: 6. The DNA of the CDR3 is TGTGCTAGTGGTTTGGGTGACAGGGGCGCTAACACTGAAGCTTTCTTT. Translation: CASGLGDRGANTEAFF.

This clonotype has more than one count but fewer than ten. The chain carries TRBV12-3 or TRBV12-4 and TRBJ2-7; D remains unclear. The CDR3 extends over 12 amino acids. V dropped 5 bases and J dropped 2 bases, with 7 bases sitting between them. The CDR3 sequence: CASSPRPYEQYV. In DNA form, the CDR3 reads TGTGCCAGCAGTCCCCGGCCCTACGAGCAGTACGTC.

A single count supports this clonotype. V usage is TRBV21-1 and J usage is TRBJ1-1. TRBV21-1 is classified as a pseudogene. CDR3 length equals 14 residues. Written as DNA, the CDR3 is TGTGCCAGCAGACATCCGAGGCAGAACACTGAAGCTTTCTTT. Encoded protein: CASRHPRQNTEAFF.

Only a few counts were recorded for this clonotype. The V and J genes are TRBV6-6 and TRBJ2-7; D unclear. The CDR3 covers 11 residues. Trimming left V 5 bases short and J 4 bases short, with 6 bases between. Germline assignment: CDR1 MNHNY and CDR2 SVGAGI (reference sequence). CDR3 bases: TGTGCCAGCAGTGCCCTTTACGAGCAGTACTTC. Protein: CASSALYEQYF.

The chain couples TRBV4-3 to TRBJ2-2; D ambiguous. Germline assignment: CDR1 LGHNA and CDR2 YSLEER. The V gene lost 0 bases and the J gene lost 4 bases, with 6 bases spanning the gap. The CDR3 contains 14 residues. The CDR3 sequence: CASSQDPRTGELFF. CDR3 DNA sequence: TGCGCCAGCAGCCAAGATCCCCGCACCGGGGAGCTGTTTTTT.

The gene calls are TRBV7-2 and TRBJ2-1; D is uncertain. This CDR3 is 15 amino acids long. Deletions cut 5 bases from V and 2 bases from J, with 13 bases between. Germline-derived CDR1 and CDR2 are SGHTA and FQGNSA. The CDR3 nucleotides read TGTGCCAGCAGCGCCGTGGACGGAGCCTACAATGAGCAGTTCTTC. This gives the protein CASSAVDGAYNEQFF.

This clonotype was observed many times. CDR3 loop: CSADAGGRNQPQHF. CDR3 DNA sequence: TGCAGTGCCGACGCAGGGGGCCGCAATCAGCCCCAGCATTTT. The V call is TRBV20-1, the J call TRBJ1-5; 8 nucleotides align to TRBD1. V dropped 6 bases and J dropped 2; count of bases not matched to a gene: 6. The CDR3 has 14 amino acids. Germline V gene lookup returns CDR1 DFQATT and CDR2 SNEGSKA (reference sequence).

Only a few counts were recorded for this clonotype. The chain has TRBV2 and TRBJ1-5; 7 bases line up with TRBD1. The trim removed 6 bases at V and 4 bases at J, leaving 6 bases unmatched. Germline V gene sequence: CDR1 SNHLY, CDR2 FYNNEI. This CDR3 is 14 amino acids long. The DNA of the CDR3 is TGTGCCAGCAGAGAATTACAGGGGAATCAGCCCCAGCATTTT. Translation gives CASRELQGNQPQHF.

This rearrangement joins TRBV28 to TRBJ2-6, with D uncertain. Deletions cut 2 bases from V and 1 base from J, with 3 bases between. Germline-derived CDR1 and CDR2 are MDHEN and SYDVKM. This CDR3 spans 14 amino acids. As DNA, the CDR3 is TGTGCCAGCAGTTTAATTTCTGGGGCCAACGTCCTGACTTTC. It translates to CASSLISGANVLTF.

Only a few counts were recorded for this clonotype. The genes are TRBV7-9 and TRBJ1-2; 7 bases fit TRBD1. CDR1 SEHNR and CDR2 FQNEAQ come from the germline V gene (reference sequence). V lost 5 bases and J lost 4; bases outside the gene matches: 4. This CDR3 is 13 amino acids long. The CDR3 is CASSRQGSYGYTF. CDR3 in DNA: TGTGCCAGCAGCCGACAGGGAAGCTATGGCTACACCTTC.

This clonotype has a handful of counts. The CDR3 DNA reads as TGTGCCAGCAGCTTTCGTAGCGGGGGGGCGCCTCGGGAGACCCAGTACTTC. This gives the protein CASSFRSGGAPRETQYF. The J gene is TRBJ2-5, the V gene TRBV5-5; TRBD2 aligns across 11 bases. Germline V CDR1 and CDR2: SGHKS, YYEKEE (reference sequence). With 2 bases clipped from V and 5 bases from J, the junction kept 11 bases outside the gene matches. The CDR3 is 17 residues long.

The chain is built from TRBV7-2 and TRBJ2-2, with 13 bases that match TRBD2. Trimming at V came to 3 bases and at J to 6 bases, leaving 1 base not matched to a gene. Germline-derived CDR1 and CDR2 are SGHTA and FQGNSA. This CDR3 is 15 amino acids long. The CDR3 DNA reads TGTGCCAGCAGCTTCACTAGCGGGGGGGCCGGGGAGCTGTTTTTT. Translated, it gives CASSFTSGGAGELFF.

The chain couples TRBV9 to TRBJ2-7, with D perhaps matching TRBD1 (5 bases). From germline, CDR1 is SGDLS and CDR2 YYNGEE. The CDR3 spans 14 residues. The V end lost 3 bases, the J end lost 0 bases, and 10 bases lay between the germline ends. CDR3 amino acids: CASSAAGHSYEQYF. In DNA, the CDR3 is TGTGCCAGCAGCGCCGCAGGACACTCCTACGAGCAGTACTTC.

This clonotype was observed many times. The rearrangement links TRBV7-8 to TRBJ2-3; TRBD1 aligns across 11 bases. Trimming cost V 5 bases and J 4 bases; bases outside gene matches: 5. CDR3 length equals 15 residues. Per germline, CDR1 SGHVS and CDR2 FQNEAQ. CDR3 protein: CASSPQGQGADTQYF. CDR3 nucleotides: TGTGCCAGCAGCCCGCAGGGACAGGGGGCAGATACGCAGTATTTT.

The DNA for the CDR3 is TGCGCCAGCAGCTTGGCCGGAGGGCCCTTGGGCACTGAAGCTTTCTTT. Translating it yields CASSLAGGPLGTEAFF. The chain has TRBV5-1 and TRBJ1-1; D remains unclear. Germline assignment: CDR1 SGHRS and CDR2 YFSETQ. This CDR3 contains 16 residues. Trimming took off 0 bases at V and 4 bases at J, with 16 bases between the two ends.

The chain uses TRBV12-5 and TRBJ2-7; 8 bases are shared with TRBD1. Germline CDR1 LGHNT, CDR2 FRNRAP. Germline trimming cut 2 bases from V and 5 bases from J; bases unmatched to any gene: 5. The CDR3 has 14 residues. In nucleotides, the CDR3 is TGTGCTAGTGGTTTGCCCCAGGGGGCCCACGAGCAGTACTTC. This sequence encodes CASGLPQGAHEQYF.

This clonotype was detected a few times. CDR3 in DNA: TGTGCCAGCCTAGGCGCCTTGGACCAGCCCCAGCATTTT. Translated, it gives CASLGALDQPQHF. This chain connects TRBV14 to TRBJ1-5; no clear D. The V end was cut by 8 bases, the J end by 7 bases, with 15 bases between. The germline V gene has CDR1 SGHDN and CDR2 FVKESK. CDR3 length: 13 residues.

This clonotype has just a few counts. The chain combines TRBV7-9 with TRBJ1-1; tentatively, D is TRBD1 (6 bases). Trimming stripped 5 bases from V and 3 bases from J, with 13 bases between. The V gene's germline CDR1 is SEHNR and CDR2 FQNEAQ (reference sequence). CDR3 length: 14 amino acids. CDR3 sequence: CASSQQGRDTEAFF. CDR3 coding DNA: TGTGCCAGCAGCCAGCAGGGGAGGGACACTGAAGCTTTCTTT.

The chain recombines TRBV5-1 with TRBJ2-7; 9 bases are shared with TRBD1. Looked up from germline, CDR1 is SGHRS and CDR2 is YFSETQ. V lost 4 bases to trimming and J lost 5 bases; unmatched junction nucleotides: 4. CDR3 length: 13 residues. Here the CDR3 DNA reads TGCGCCAGCAGCAAGGGACAGGGCGACGAGCAGTACTTC. This sequence encodes CASSKGQGDEQYF.

This clonotype was counted only a few times. The chain couples TRBV29-1 to TRBJ2-5; D is uncertain. This CDR3 spans 10 amino acids. Deletions cut 4 bases from V and 5 bases from J, with 5 bases between. Germline values: CDR1 SQVTM, CDR2 ANQGSEA. The CDR3 reads CSVVGETQYF. CDR3 nucleotide sequence: TGCAGCGTTGTGGGGGAGACCCAGTACTTC.

The rearrangement uses TRBV20-1 and TRBJ2-1, with 13 bases that match TRBD2. Germline loops: CDR1 DFQATT, CDR2 SNEGSKA (reference sequence). The CDR3 loop spans 19 amino acids. Unmatched junction bases numbered 13, after V lost 5 bases and J lost 0 bases. In DNA, the CDR3 is TGCAGTGCTTTGGTCGGTAGGACTAGCGGGGGATACTCCTACAATGAGCAGTTCTTC. Translated, it gives CSALVGRTSGGYSYNEQFF.

This clonotype was picked up many times. This chain uses TRBV28 with TRBJ1-5, with a possible D match to TRBD1 (6 bases). There are 14 residues in the CDR3. Trimming removed 3 bases from V and 5 bases from J, with 11 bases in between. Germline V lookup: CDR1 MDHEN, CDR2 SYDVKM. CDR3 bases: TGTGCCAGCAGTTTGGCACAGGGAGATCAGCCCCAGCATTTT. Translating it yields CASSLAQGDQPQHF. The complete variable domain, with remaining parts taken from reference TRBV28 and TRBJ1-5, reads DVKVTQSSRYLVKRTGEKVFLECVQDMDHENMFWYRQDPGLGLRLIYFSYDVKMKEKGDIPEGYSVSREKKERFSLILESASTNQTSMYLCASSLAQGDQPQHFGDGTRLSIL.

This clonotype showed up many times. The chain links TRBV7-2 to TRBJ2-5; D not certain. The germline V and J ends were trimmed by 2 bases and 3 bases, with 7 bases remaining between them. In germline, CDR1 is SGHTA, CDR2 FQGNSA. The CDR3 is 13 amino acids. The CDR3 protein is CASSLNRKETQYF. The CDR3 DNA sequence: TGTGCCAGCAGCTTAAACAGAAAAGAGACCCAGTACTTC.